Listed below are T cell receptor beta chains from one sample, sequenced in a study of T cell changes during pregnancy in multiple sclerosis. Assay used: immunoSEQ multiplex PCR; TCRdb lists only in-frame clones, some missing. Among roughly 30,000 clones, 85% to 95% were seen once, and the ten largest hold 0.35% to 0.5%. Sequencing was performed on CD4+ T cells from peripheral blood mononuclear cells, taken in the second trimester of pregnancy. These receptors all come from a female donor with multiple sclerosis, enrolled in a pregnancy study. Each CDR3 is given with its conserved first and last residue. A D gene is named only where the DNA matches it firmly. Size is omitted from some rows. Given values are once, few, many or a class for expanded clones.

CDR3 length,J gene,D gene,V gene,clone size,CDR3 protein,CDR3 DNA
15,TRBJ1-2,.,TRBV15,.,CATSRGGSGLYGYTF,TGTGCCACCAGCAGAGGAGGTTCAGGACTCTATGGCTACACCTTC
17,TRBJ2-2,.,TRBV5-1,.,CASSSSPMTVFTGELFF,TGCGCCAGCAGCTCTTCTCCTATGACTGTATTCACCGGGGAGCTGTTTTTT
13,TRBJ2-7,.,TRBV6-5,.,CASRSSEVGEQYF,TGTGCCAGCAGATCTTCCGAGGTAGGCGAGCAGTACTTC
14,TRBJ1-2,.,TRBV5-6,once,CASSLQGIPYGYTF,TGTGCCAGCAGCTTGCAGGGGATCCCCTATGGCTACACCTTC
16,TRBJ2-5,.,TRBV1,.,CTSSQDQASGQETQYF,TGCACCAGCAGCCAAGATCAGGCTAGCGGACAAGAGACCCAGTACTTC
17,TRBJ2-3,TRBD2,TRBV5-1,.,CASSLASLGRLGDTQYF,TGCGCCAGCAGCTTGGCCAGCCTCGGGAGGCTGGGAGATACGCAGTATTTT
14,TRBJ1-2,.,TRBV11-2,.,CASSLDLGPYGYTF,TGTGCCAGCAGCTTAGATTTGGGGCCTTATGGCTACACCTTC
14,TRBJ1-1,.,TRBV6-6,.,CASSYSRGNTEAFF,TGTGCCAGCAGTTACTCCCGCGGGAACACTGAAGCTTTCTTT
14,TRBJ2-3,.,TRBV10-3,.,CAISESPGTDTQYF,TGTGCCATCAGTGAGTCTCCCGGCACAGATACGCAGTATTTT
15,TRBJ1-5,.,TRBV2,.,CASSERASRAQPQHF,TGTGCCAGCAGTGAGCGGGCTAGCCGGGCTCAGCCCCAGCATTTT
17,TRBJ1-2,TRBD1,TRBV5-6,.,CASSSFGLDRVNYGYTF,TGTGCCAGCAGCTCATTCGGTTTGGACAGGGTTAACTATGGCTACACCTTC
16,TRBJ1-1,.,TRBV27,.,CASRLYSPPGNTEAFF,TGTGCCAGCAGACTCTACTCGCCGCCGGGGAACACTGAAGCTTTCTTT
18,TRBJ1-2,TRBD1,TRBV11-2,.,CASSYAHGNRGQDYGYTF,TGTGCCAGCAGCTACGCGCATGGGAACAGGGGGCAAGACTATGGCTACACCTTC
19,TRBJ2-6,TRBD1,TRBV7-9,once,CASSFNPGTGLSGANVLTF,TGTGCCAGCAGCTTTAACCCAGGGACAGGCCTCTCTGGGGCCAACGTCCTGACTTTC
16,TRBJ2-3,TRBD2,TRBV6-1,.,CASSEPSGSGADTQYF,TGTGCCAGCAGTGAACCTAGCGGGAGCGGGGCAGATACGCAGTATTTT
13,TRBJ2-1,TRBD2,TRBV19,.,CASLSGRSREQFF,TGTGCCAGTTTGAGCGGGAGGTCACGTGAGCAGTTCTTC
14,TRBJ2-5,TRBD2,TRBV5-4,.,CASSLAGREETQYF,TGTGCCAGCAGCTTGGCCGGGAGGGAAGAGACCCAGTACTTC
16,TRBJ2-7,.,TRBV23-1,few,CASSQSTGTNSYEQYF,TGCGCCAGCAGTCAATCGACCGGGACAAACTCCTACGAGCAGTACTTC
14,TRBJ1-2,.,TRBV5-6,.,CASSRARGVGGYTF,TGTGCCAGCAGCCGCGCCAGGGGCGTCGGTGGCTACACCTTC
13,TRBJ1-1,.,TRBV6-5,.,CASSRTQNTEAFF,TGTGCCAGCAGCCGGACACAGAACACTGAAGCTTTCTTT
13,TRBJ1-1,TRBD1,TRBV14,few,CASSQGTGGRAFF,TGTGCCAGCAGCCAAGGGACAGGAGGAAGAGCTTTCTTT
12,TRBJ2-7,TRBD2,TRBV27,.,CLSSRGGYEQYF,TGTCTCAGCTCGCGGGGGGGCTACGAGCAGTACTTC
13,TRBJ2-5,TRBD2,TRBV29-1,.,CSVETSRKETQYF,TGCAGCGTTGAGACTAGCCGCAAAGAGACCCAGTACTTC
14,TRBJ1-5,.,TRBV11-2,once,CASSLGGFRQPQHF,TGTGCCAGCAGCTTGGGAGGGTTTCGGCAGCCCCAGCATTTT
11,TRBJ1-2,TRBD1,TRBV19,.,CASRGQDGYTF,TGTGCCAGTAGGGGACAGGATGGCTACACCTTC
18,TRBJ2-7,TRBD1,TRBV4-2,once,CASRNQAAGTGDSYEQYF,TGTGCCAGCAGAAACCAGGCTGCCGGGACAGGCGACTCCTACGAGCAGTACTTC
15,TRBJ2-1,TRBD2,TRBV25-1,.,CASSPRLAGRNEQFF,TGTGCCAGCAGTCCCAGACTAGCGGGACGGAATGAGCAGTTCTTC